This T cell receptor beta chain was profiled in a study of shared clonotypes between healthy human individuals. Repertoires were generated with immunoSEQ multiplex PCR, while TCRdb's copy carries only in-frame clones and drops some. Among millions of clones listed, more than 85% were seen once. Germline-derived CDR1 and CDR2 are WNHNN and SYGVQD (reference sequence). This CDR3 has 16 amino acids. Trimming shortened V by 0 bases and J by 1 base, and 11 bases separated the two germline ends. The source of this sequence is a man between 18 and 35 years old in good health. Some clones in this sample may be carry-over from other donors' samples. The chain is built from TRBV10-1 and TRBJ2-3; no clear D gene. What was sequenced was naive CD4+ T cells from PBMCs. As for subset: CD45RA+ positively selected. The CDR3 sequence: CASSESLGTGTDTQYF. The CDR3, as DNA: TGCGCCAGCAGTGAGTCGCTGGGAACCGGCACAGATACGCAGTATTTT.